The 25 T cell receptor beta chains listed next were all sequenced from one sample in a study of T cell repertoires in cytomegalovirus infection. TCRdb processed the reads anew with MiXCR; each CDR3 protein has one entry. The sample has 200,000 to 300,000 distinct CDR3 sequences, roughly 13% seen once. The sample was PBMCs. Receptors originate from a human donor in good health (CMV status not recorded). Some clones in this sample may be carry-over from other donors' samples.

In its sample, this clonotype was seen many times. The CDR3 bases are TGTGCCAGCAGTTTTAAGGGTCTTTCGGATAATTCACCCCTCCACTTT. It specifies CASSFKGLSDNSPLHF. The chain recombines TRBV12-3 or TRBV12-4 with TRBJ1-6; no firm D call. The CDR3 has 16 residues. V lost 3 bases and J 5 bases, leaving 14 bases between the germline ends.

At least ten counts were recorded for this clonotype. The rearrangement joins TRBV12-3 or TRBV12-4 to TRBJ1-1; 7 positions match TRBD1. The CDR3 covers 15 residues. V lost 3 bases, J lost 6 bases, and 10 bases stayed unmatched. Written as DNA, the CDR3 is TGTGCCAGCAGTTTGTGGACAGGTCCTTTGTCTGAAGCTTTCTTT. It encodes CASSLWTGPLSEAFF.

This clonotype has a count of ten or more. V usage is TRBV7-8 and J usage is TRBJ2-3; D possibly matches TRBD1 or TRBD2 (6 bases each). CDR3 length: 15 amino acids. Deletions cut 5 bases from V and 2 bases from J, with 14 bases between. CDR1 is SGHVS, CDR2 FQNEAQ, per germline. The CDR3 DNA is TGTGCCAGCAGCCTCTCGGAGGGGGTCACAGATACGCAGTATTTT. Residues: CASSLSEGVTDTQYF.

This clonotype was seen many times. Its ends do not fully match the called genes, so a read error is possible. This chain links TRBV7-6 with TRBJ2-1; TRBD1 aligns across 8 bases. Per germline, CDR1 SGHVS and CDR2 FNYEAQ. The CDR3 has 17 residues. The chain's CDR3 is CANSSVFDRGLYNEQFF. The DNA for the CDR3 is TGTGCCAACAGCTCAGTATTCGACAGGGGCTTATACAATGAGCAGTTCTTC.

The genes are TRBV10-3 and TRBJ1-1, with D tentatively TRBD1 (6 bases). V shed 8 bases and J shed 5 bases, with 21 bases lying between them. In germline, CDR1 is ENHRY, CDR2 SYGVKD. The length of the CDR3 is 15 residues. As DNA, the CDR3 is TGTGCCATCTCCAAGGGGCAGGACAGCCAAACTGAAGCTTTCTTT. It translates to CAISKGQDSQTEAFF.

This clonotype was counted many times. The chain combines TRBV5-8 with TRBJ2-5; no reliable D call. This CDR3 contains 15 residues. Germline V gene data show CDR1 as SGHTS and CDR2 as YDEGEE. Trimming removed 4 bases at V and 5 bases at J, with 18 bases between. DNA for the CDR3: TGTGCCAGCAGCCCCCTTGTCCGCCAAGGGGAGACCCAGTACTTC. Translating gives CASSPLVRQGETQYF.

This clonotype appeared a few times. The rearrangement links TRBV12-3 or TRBV12-4 to TRBJ2-2; tentatively, D is TRBD1 or TRBD2 (5 bases each). This CDR3 has 16 amino acids. V was shortened by 10 bases and J by 5 bases, with 23 bases between the two germline ends. CDR3 in DNA: TGTGCCACCAAGGGGATTACGAGGGGCTGGACCGGGGAGCTGTTTTTT. Residues: CATKGITRGWTGELFF.

This clonotype was observed at least ten times. V usage is TRBV6-1 and J usage is TRBJ2-1; 11 bases are shared with TRBD2. J was trimmed by 6 bases and V by 6 bases; bases with no gene match: 13. CDR1 MNHNS and CDR2 SASEGT come from the germline V gene. The CDR3 length is 17 residues. The CDR3 here is CASRKRPGLADRNEQFF. DNA of the CDR3: TGTGCCAGCAGAAAACGACCGGGACTAGCGGATCGCAATGAGCAGTTCTTC.

This clonotype has more than one count but fewer than ten. The gene calls are TRBV6-6 and TRBJ2-7, with D uncertain. Trimming took 2 bases from V and 4 from J, leaving 15 bases between them. CDR1 MNHNY and CDR2 SVGAGI come from the germline V gene (reference sequence). This CDR3 spans 15 amino acids. CDR3 nucleotides: TGTGCCAGCAGTTACCTCCGGAACTCCAATTACGAGCAGTACTTC. This codes for CASSYLRNSNYEQYF.

This clonotype was recorded a few times. The genes are TRBV2 and TRBJ2-2; D unresolved. The CDR3 length is 13 residues. The V end lost 4 bases, the J end lost 7 bases, and 10 bases lay between the germline ends. Germline loops: CDR1 SNHLY, CDR2 FYNNEI. The CDR3: CASSVAGYGELFF. CDR3 sequence (DNA): TGTGCCAGCAGTGTGGCTGGGTACGGGGAGCTGTTTTTT.

On this clonotype: At one end the junction does not follow the germline gene, possibly because of a read error. The rearrangement joins TRBV6-1 to TRBJ2-1; D gene ambiguous. The CDR3 loop spans 15 amino acids. Germline CDR1 is MNHNS and CDR2 is SASEGT. CDR3 coding DNA: TGTGTCAGCAGTGGAGAAATGAGCTCCTACAATGAGCAGTTCTTC. Translated, it gives CVSSGEMSSYNEQFF.

Notes on this clonotype: This may stem from a read error, because a much larger clone lies one nucleotide away. The conserved phenylalanine or tryptophan normally closing the CDR3 is absent here, so this likely arose from a read error. The chain has TRBV12-3 or TRBV12-4 and TRBJ1-4, with unresolved D. The CDR3 totals 12 residues. The V end was cut by 6 bases, the J end by 8 bases, with 10 bases between. The CDR3 sequence is CASSSSYEKLFS. CDR3 nucleotide sequence: TGTGCCAGCAGCTCTTCGTACGAAAAACTGTTTTCT.

With regard to this clonotype: The junction differs from germline at one of its ends, possibly a read error. This sequence joins TRBV7-2 and TRBJ1-2; the match to TRBD1 covers 12 bases. The CDR3 contains 16 residues. From germline, CDR1 is SGHTA and CDR2 FQGNSA. In DNA, the CDR3 is TGTGCCAGCACCTTAACCGGGACAGGGGGCCTTTTTGGCTACACCTTC. It is translated as CASTLTGTGGLFGYTF. The full variable domain, its missing parts supplied by reference TRBV7-2 and TRBJ1-2, is GAGVSQSPSNKVTEKGKDVELRCDPISGHTALYWYRQSLGQGLEFLIYFQGNSAPDKSGLPSDRFSAERTGGSVSTLTIQRTQQEDSAVYLCASTLTGTGGLFGYTFGSGTRLTVV.

On this clonotype: A read error may be the cause here, since a much bigger clone is one base away. V is TRBV7-2 and J is TRBJ2-7; perhaps D is TRBD1 or TRBD2 (5 bases each). CDR1 is SGHTA and CDR2 is FQGNSA in the germline V gene. This CDR3 is 14 amino acids long. The CDR3 DNA is TGTGCCAGCAGCTTACAACCGGGGCACTACGTGCAGTACTTC. Translated, it gives CASSLQPGHYVQYF.

In its sample, this clonotype was seen a few times. V and J are TRBV18 and TRBJ2-6; no firm D call. Deletions cut 4 bases from V and 2 bases from J, with 6 bases between. Per the germline V gene, CDR1 is KGHSH and CDR2 is LQKENI. The CDR3 totals 14 residues. The CDR3 DNA is TGTGCCAGCTCACGGGGTCCTGGGGCCAACGTCCTGACTTTC. Translation gives CASSRGPGANVLTF.

The chain recombines TRBV25-1 with TRBJ2-4; D remains ambiguous. From germline, CDR1 is MGHDK and CDR2 SYGVNS. This CDR3 has 14 residues. The V gene lost 2 bases and the J gene lost 4 bases, with 9 bases spanning the gap. CDR3 in DNA: TGTGCCAGCAGTGAACCGGGTTTTAAAAACATTCAGTACTTC. Protein product: CASSEPGFKNIQYF.

This chain joins TRBV6-6 and TRBJ1-1, with 8 nucleotides matching TRBD1. V lost 5 bases, J lost 5 bases, and 7 bases stayed unmatched. This CDR3 region has 14 residues. Germline values: CDR1 MNHNY, CDR2 SVGAGI (reference sequence). CDR3 residues: CASSMATGETEAFF. CDR3 sequence (DNA): TGTGCCAGCAGTATGGCGACAGGGGAGACTGAAGCTTTCTTT.

In the case of this clonotype: The junction differs from germline at one of its ends, possibly a read error. This rearrangement joins TRBV12-3 or TRBV12-4 to TRBJ1-1; 8 nucleotides align to TRBD1. The CDR3 covers 14 residues. The CDR3 coding sequence is TGTGGCAGCAGTACCGGGACAGGGAACACTGAAGCTTTCTTT. It translates to CGSSTGTGNTEAFF.

This clonotype occurred many times. The rearrangement joins TRBV12-3 or TRBV12-4 to TRBJ1-1; unclear D gene. The CDR3 is made up of 14 amino acids. V shed 2 bases and J shed 4 bases, with 11 bases lying between them. CDR3 residues: CASSLIGGVTEAFF. CDR3 sequence (DNA): TGTGCCAGCAGTTTAATAGGTGGGGTCACTGAAGCTTTCTTT.

This sequence joins TRBV7-9 and TRBJ2-1, with 7 bases identical to TRBD2. The J segment lost 6 bases and the V segment lost 6 bases, leaving 11 bases of the junction unmatched. Germline V gives CDR1 SEHNR, CDR2 FQNEAQ (reference sequence). This CDR3 contains 15 residues. The CDR3 DNA follows: TGTGCCAGCAGGCAAACTAGCGATCTAGTCAATGAGCAGTTCTTC. This sequence encodes CASRQTSDLVNEQFF.

This clonotype was counted at least ten times. The chain carries TRBV7-6 and TRBJ1-5; D unclear. The germline gives CDR1 SGHVS, CDR2 FNYEAQ. This CDR3 region has 13 residues. V was trimmed by 0 bases and J by 6 bases, leaving 6 bases between them. CDR3 DNA sequence: TGTGCCAGCAGCTTAGCAGGCCCTCAGCCCCAGCATTTT. Amino acid sequence: CASSLAGPQPQHF.

This clonotype was recorded many times. This rearrangement joins TRBV10-3 to TRBJ1-4, with D perhaps TRBD1 (5 bases). Trimming cost V 3 bases and J 4 bases, with 9 bases left between them. This CDR3 has 14 amino acids. Per the germline V gene, CDR1 is ENHRY and CDR2 is SYGVKD. CDR3 in amino acids: CAISEQAFNEKLFF. The CDR3 nucleotides read TGTGCCATCAGTGAACAGGCCTTTAATGAAAAACTGTTTTTT.

The chain recombines TRBV5-1 with TRBJ2-1; D is undetermined. Trimming cost V 2 bases and J 5 bases, with 11 bases left between them. CDR3 length equals 14 residues. Germline loops: CDR1 SGHRS, CDR2 YFSETQ. The CDR3 region has the DNA TGCGCCAGCAGCTTCTACAGCACGAACAATGAGCAGTTCTTC. Translating gives CASSFYSTNNEQFF.

This clonotype was found many times. The genes are TRBV7-2 and TRBJ2-3; 7 positions match TRBD1. CDR3 length equals 12 residues. V lost 5 bases, J lost 10 bases, and 6 bases stayed unmatched. Germline CDR1 is SGHTA and CDR2 is FQGNSA. CDR3 sequence (DNA): TGTGCCAGCAGCACCCCACAGGGGCCGCAGTATTTT. This encodes CASSTPQGPQYF.

This clonotype was observed many times. This sequence joins TRBV7-2 and TRBJ1-6; the D gene is possibly TRBD1 (6 bases). V was clipped by 8 bases and J by 5 bases, with 19 bases between them. This CDR3 comprises 16 residues. Germline V gene data show CDR1 as SGHTA and CDR2 as FQGNSA. CDR3 coding DNA: TGTGCCAGCCGGGAGCGTCCCACAGGGCATAATTCACCCCTCCACTTT. Translated, it gives CASRERPTGHNSPLHF. The variable domain in full, with the rest retrieved from reference TRBV7-2 and TRBJ1-6, is GAGVSQSPSNKVTEKGKDVELRCDPISGHTALYWYRQSLGQGLEFLIYFQGNSAPDKSGLPSDRFSAERTGGSVSTLTIQRTQQEDSAVYLCASRERPTGHNSPLHFGNGTRLTVT.